Listed here is a single TCR beta chain. These data belong to a study of blood T cell repertoires in COVID-19. Method: immunoSEQ multiplex PCR; TCRdb's copy keeps in-frame clones and lacks some. The sample lists under 400,000 clones; around 87% were seen once. Sequenced sample: peripheral blood. The clonotype comes from a woman aged 25-40 years with COVID-19, enrolled during active disease.

CDR3 nucleotide sequence: TGTGCCAGCAGCTTAGGGTGGGCCACTGAAGCTTTCTTT. This encodes CASSLGWATEAFF. This chain joins TRBV7-9 and TRBJ1-1; D gene ambiguous. The germline gives CDR1 SEHNR, CDR2 FQNEAQ (reference sequence). The CDR3 spans 13 residues. Trimming cost V 1 base and J 4 bases, with 7 bases left between them.